The 16 T cell receptor beta chains below come from one sample, sequenced in a study of cytomegalovirus exposure and HLA in healthy donors. TCRdb's copy holds only in-frame clones and misses some; the assay was immunoSEQ multiplex PCR. The repertoire holds hundreds of thousands of clones, approximately 82% seen once, with roughly 6% in the top ten. Sequencing was carried out using PBMCs. The source of these receptors is a woman aged 18-29 years in good health and CMV-seronegative.

This clone was picked up a small number of times. The chain couples TRBV5-1 to TRBJ2-7, with D possibly TRBD2 on 5 matching bases. The V end was cut by 5 bases, the J end by 10 bases, with 19 bases between. In germline, CDR1 is SGHRS, CDR2 YFSETQ. There are 13 residues in the CDR3. The CDR3 is CASRPGSLGGQYF. In nucleotides, the CDR3 is TGCGCCAGCAGGCCTGGGTCTCTCGGAGGCCAGTACTTC.

The genes are TRBV11-2 and TRBJ2-3; D is uncertain. V was shortened by 2 bases and J by 0 bases, with 12 bases between the two germline ends. The CDR3 sequence is 16 residues long. CDR1 and CDR2 from the germline V gene are SGHAT and FQNNGV. The CDR3 spells CASSLWLDSSTDTQYF. CDR3 nucleotide sequence: TGTGCCAGCAGCTTATGGCTAGATTCTAGCACAGATACGCAGTATTTT.

The V and J genes are TRBV11-2 and TRBJ2-3; D gene unclear. CDR3 length: 11 amino acids. V was pared by 6 bases and J by 5 bases, with 6 bases between. Germline lookup yields CDR1 SGHAT and CDR2 FQNNGV. The CDR3 DNA reads TGTGCCAGCAGTGTCGGAGATACGCAGTATTTT. Translating it yields CASSVGDTQYF.

This clone was detected only a few times. This chain uses TRBV9 with TRBJ1-2; the match to TRBD1 covers 12 bases. The CDR3 has 17 residues. V lost 2 bases and J lost 6; bases outside the gene matches: 11. From germline, CDR1 is SGDLS and CDR2 YYNGEE. The CDR3 is CASSVDPGQGARNGYTF. The CDR3 DNA is TGTGCCAGCAGCGTCGATCCGGGACAGGGGGCGCGGAATGGCTACACCTTC. Variable domain in full (rest from reference TRBV9 and TRBJ1-2): DSGVTQTPKHLITATGQRVTLRCSPRSGDLSVYWYQQSLDQGLQFLIQYYNGEERAKGNILERFSAQQFPDLHSELNLSSLELGDSALYFCASSVDPGQGARNGYTFGSGTRLTVV.

The chain links TRBV2 to TRBJ2-1, with D tentatively TRBD1 (6 bases). The CDR3 sequence is 16 residues long. V lost 7 bases to trimming and J lost 0 bases, with 16 bases between them. Germline CDR1 SNHLY, CDR2 FYNNEI. This CDR3 reads CASTSATGSSYNEQFF. CDR3 DNA: TGTGCCAGCACGAGTGCTACAGGGAGCTCCTACAATGAGCAGTTCTTC. Filled out from reference TRBV2 and TRBJ2-1, the complete variable domain reads EPEVTQTPSHQVTQMGQEVILRCVPISNHLYFYWYRQILGQKVEFLVSFYNNEISEKSEIFDDQFSVERPDGSNFTLKIRSTKLEDSAMYFCASTSATGSSYNEQFFGPGTRLTVL.

This chain connects TRBV6-5 to TRBJ2-5; D possibly uses TRBD1 or TRBD2 (5 bases each). The CDR3 covers 14 residues. Deletions cut 6 bases from V and 2 bases from J, with 13 bases between. Per the germline V gene, CDR1 is MNHEY and CDR2 is SVGAGI. The CDR3 nucleotides read TGTGCCAGCAGGCCGACCTGGGGGCAAGAGACCCAGTACTTC. Translated: CASRPTWGQETQYF.

The chain is built from TRBV2 and TRBJ2-7; 8 bases align to TRBD1. V shed 4 bases, J shed 2 bases, and the junction held 4 bases outside the gene matches. Germline assignment: CDR1 SNHLY and CDR2 FYNNEI. There are 14 residues in the CDR3. CDR3 sequence reads: CASSGQGWPYEQYF. CDR3 DNA sequence: TGTGCCAGCAGTGGACAGGGGTGGCCCTACGAGCAGTACTTC.

This clone has a handful of counts. The chain combines TRBV19 with TRBJ1-2; no clear D gene. The germline CDR1 and CDR2 sequences are LNHDA and SQIVND (reference sequence). There are 14 residues in the CDR3. Deletions cut 2 bases from V and 2 bases from J, with 9 bases between. The CDR3 DNA is TGTGCCAGTAGTATAAAAGCCCGGAACTATGGCTACACCTTC. This codes for CASSIKARNYGYTF.

This chain links TRBV29-1 with TRBJ1-1; D ambiguous. This CDR3 is built from 10 residues. V shed 6 bases and J shed 3 bases, with 5 bases lying between them. Germline CDR1 is SQVTM and CDR2 is ANQGSEA. The CDR3 bases are TGCAGCGTGCTCTACACTGAAGCTTTCTTT. Protein sequence: CSVLYTEAFF.

This clone has a handful of counts. The gene calls are TRBV13 and TRBJ2-7; D is perhaps TRBD1 (6 bases). The V end was cut by 4 bases, the J end by 7 bases, with 17 bases between. Germline lookup yields CDR1 PRHDT and CDR2 FYEKMQ (reference sequence). The CDR3 is made up of 14 amino acids. The CDR3 DNA sequence: TGTGCCAGCAGCTACTCGGGCAGGGGTCGGGAGCAGTACTTC. It encodes CASSYSGRGREQYF.

This chain connects TRBV27 to TRBJ2-3; 11 nucleotides align to TRBD2. The CDR3 covers 16 residues. Germline V lookup: CDR1 MNHEY, CDR2 SMNVEV (reference sequence). Trimming removed 3 bases from V and 2 bases from J; junction bases left unmatched: 4. This CDR3 is CASSLTSGKVTDTQYF. The CDR3 region has the DNA TGTGCCAGCAGTTTGACTAGCGGGAAGGTCACAGATACGCAGTATTTT.

Only a few counts were recorded for this clone. The chain joins TRBV18 to TRBJ2-2; D is ambiguous. Deletions cut 0 bases from V and 7 bases from J, with 6 bases between. Germline V gene lookup returns CDR1 KGHSH and CDR2 LQKENI. The CDR3 has 13 amino acids. CDR3 residues: CASSPPGYGELFF. As DNA, the CDR3 is TGTGCCAGCTCACCACCGGGGTACGGGGAGCTGTTTTTT.

The rearrangement links TRBV5-1 to TRBJ2-3, with D perhaps TRBD1 (5 bases). The V gene's germline CDR1 is SGHRS and CDR2 YFSETQ. V was cut by 4 bases and J by 6 bases, with 12 bases left in between. The CDR3 has 13 amino acids. The CDR3 DNA reads TGCGCCAGCAGCGCAGGGAAATCCGATACGCAGTATTTT. Translation gives CASSAGKSDTQYF.

This clone occurred a few times. The chain has TRBV2 and TRBJ2-3, with TRBD1 identical over 10 bases. V lost 6 bases, J lost 2 bases, and 2 bases stayed unmatched. CDR1 is SNHLY and CDR2 is FYNNEI in the germline V gene. This CDR3 comprises 14 residues. The CDR3 region has the DNA TGTGCCAGCAGCCGACAGGGGGCCACAGATACGCAGTATTTT. This sequence encodes CASSRQGATDTQYF.

This clone is a singleton in its sample. The chain joins TRBV5-6 to TRBJ2-1; no clear D. The CDR3 has 14 residues. Germline V CDR1 and CDR2: SGHDT, YYEEEE. The ends were cut back, 0 bases at V and 9 bases at J, with 13 bases in the middle. CDR3 region: CASSLAEAWGEQFF. DNA of the CDR3: TGTGCCAGCAGCTTGGCCGAAGCATGGGGTGAGCAGTTCTTC.

The chain couples TRBV27 to TRBJ1-1; no firm D call. Per germline, CDR1 MNHEY and CDR2 SMNVEV (reference sequence). CDR3 length equals 15 residues. V was trimmed by 0 bases and J by 4 bases, leaving 12 bases between them. The CDR3 coding sequence is TGTGCCAGCAGTTTATCGAGACGGGGTGGCACTGAAGCTTTCTTT. It is translated as CASSLSRRGGTEAFF.